This is a list of T cell receptor beta chains from one sample in a study of shared clonotypes between healthy human individuals. The repertoire was sequenced with immunoSEQ multiplex PCR; TCRdb's copy has only in-frame clones and lacks some. This table has about 1 million clones, approximately 72% appearing once. The sequenced sample was memory CD4+ T cells sorted from blood. Source of these receptors: a man younger than 35 in good health. CDR3s include the opening cysteine and the closing phenylalanine or tryptophan. The D gene is left open where the match is weak. For some rows the clone size is stated as once, few or many, or as a class when expanded; others skip it.

J gene | clone size | D gene | V gene | CDR3 DNA | CDR3 protein
TRBJ2-7 | once | TRBD1 | TRBV7-2 | TGTGCCTCACGGATCCATACAGGGGGTGCCTACGAGCAGTACTTC | CASRIHTGGAYEQYF
TRBJ1-6 | . | . | TRBV10-1 | TGCGCCAGCAGTGAATTTCGGGGCAATTCACCCCTCCACTTT | CASSEFRGNSPLHF
TRBJ1-6 | few | TRBD1 | TRBV28 | TGTGCCAGCAGTTCACAGGGGGCTCGGACACCCCTCCACTTT | CASSSQGARTPLHF
TRBJ2-7 | . | TRBD1 | TRBV9 | TGTGCCAGCAGCCCAGGACAGGGGGCGGACGAGCAGTACTTC | CASSPGQGADEQYF
TRBJ2-7 | . | . | TRBV2 | TGTGCCAGCAAAACGACTGGATACGAGCAGTACTTC | CASKTTGYEQYF
TRBJ2-5 | . | . | TRBV29-1 | TGCAGCGTTTTGAGTATACAGACCCAGTACTTC | CSVLSIQTQYF
TRBJ2-5 | many | . | TRBV5-1 | TGCGCCAGCAGCTCCGGGACTCCACAAGAGACCCAGTACTTC | CASSSGTPQETQYF
TRBJ2-3 | . | . | TRBV5-1 | TGCGCCAGCAGCTTTGGAGCCACAGATACGCAGTATTTT | CASSFGATDTQYF
TRBJ2-5 | . | . | TRBV5-1 | TGCGCCAGCAGCTTGGAGAGGGTCGGCGAGACCCAGTACTTC | CASSLERVGETQYF
TRBJ1-1 | . | . | TRBV9 | TGTGCCAGCAGCGTAGGAAGGAACACTGAAGCTTTCTTT | CASSVGRNTEAFF
TRBJ1-1 | few | . | TRBV4-3 | TGCGCCAGCAGCCTCCGGGACACCAACACTGAAGCTTTCTTT | CASSLRDTNTEAFF
TRBJ2-7 | . | TRBD1 | TRBV18 | TGTGCCAGCTCAACCCTACGGACAGGGATTGCCTACGAGCAGTACTTC | CASSTLRTGIAYEQYF
TRBJ1-2 | . | . | TRBV6-9 | TGTGCCAGCAGTCCTCCAAGGCCGGGCAGCTTATGCTATGGCTACACCTTC | CASSPPRPGSLCYGYTF
TRBJ1-1 | . | . | TRBV29-1 | TGCAGCGTTGAGCATTGGGGGACTGAAGCTTTCTTT | CSVEHWGTEAFF
TRBJ2-2 | few | . | TRBV30 | TGTGCCTGGGGGGACTTTAACACCGGGGAGCTGTTTTTT | CAWGDFNTGELFF
TRBJ2-2 | . | TRBD2 | TRBV6-1 | TGTGCCAGCAGTGAGACTAGCGGGAAGACCGGGGAGCTGTTTTTT | CASSETSGKTGELFF
TRBJ2-2 | . | . | TRBV27 | TGTGCCAGCAGTTTCAGGGTATACGGGGAGCTGTTTTTT | CASSFRVYGELFF
TRBJ1-2 | . | . | TRBV14 | TGTGCCAGCAGCCGATCCGACGTTTATGGCTACACCTTC | CASSRSDVYGYTF
TRBJ2-5 | few | . | TRBV9 | TGTGCCAGCAGCGATCGAGAGACCCAGTACTTC | CASSDRETQYF
TRBJ2-7 | . | . | TRBV2 | TGTGCCAGCATATCGACAAACGACTACGAGCAGTACTTC | CASISTNDYEQYF
TRBJ1-1 | . | . | TRBV5-4 | TGTGCCAGCAGCTTGGGGGCCGAATCCCAGGCTTTCTTT | CASSLGAESQAFF
TRBJ2-7 | few | . | TRBV18 | TGTGCCAGCTCACGCGAGACCAGCTCCTACGAGCAGTACTTC | CASSRETSSYEQYF
TRBJ1-1 | . | . | TRBV2 | TGTGCCAGCAGTGAGGCAAACCGGGCCTCTGAAGCTTTCTTT | CASSEANRASEAFF
TRBJ2-5 | . | . | TRBV5-4 | TGTGCCAGCAGCTTGGCCGAAAGGGTGGGAAAGACCCAGTACTTC | CASSLAERVGKTQYF
TRBJ1-6 | . | . | TRBV7-8 | TGTGCCAGCAGCTTAGCGACGGGGGGCTCCTATAATTCACCCCTCCACTTT | CASSLATGGSYNSPLHF
TRBJ1-5 | few | . | TRBV18 | TGTGCCAGCTCACCCGCGGATCAGCCCCAGCATTTT | CASSPADQPQHF
TRBJ2-5 | . | TRBD2 | TRBV4-1 | TGCGCCAGCAGCCAGCTAGCGGGGGTAGAGACCCAGTACTTC | CASSQLAGVETQYF
TRBJ2-3 | . | TRBD1 | TRBV5-8 | TGTGCCAGCAGCTTACAGGGGAATCATTCCACAGATACGCAGTATTTT | CASSLQGNHSTDTQYF
TRBJ2-7 | once | . | TRBV6-6 | TGTGCCAGCAGTTTTACCCTTTCCTACGAGCAGTACTTC | CASSFTLSYEQYF
TRBJ1-1 | . | . | TRBV11-2 | TGTGCCAGCAGCTTACAACCCGGACGGATGAACACTGAAGCTTTCTTT | CASSLQPGRMNTEAFF
TRBJ1-6 | few | . | TRBV5-6 | TGTGCCAGCAGCGGGCCCCGGACAGTGACGACTAATTCACCCCTCCACTTT | CASSGPRTVTTNSPLHF
TRBJ2-1 | . | . | TRBV6-1 | TGTGCCAGCAGTGAAGGAACTCGCCCTCCCAATGAGCAGTTCTTC | CASSEGTRPPNEQFF
TRBJ2-3 | . | . | TRBV6-1 | TGTGCCAGCAGGTACCCTAGCACAGATACGCAGTATTTT | CASRYPSTDTQYF
TRBJ1-3 | . | . | TRBV6-4 | TGTGCCAGCAGCGTCCGGAGCTCTGGAAACACCATATATTTT | CASSVRSSGNTIYF
TRBJ2-2 | . | . | TRBV6-5 | TGTGCCAGCCAACGGGGGACGAACACCGGGGAGCTGTTTTTT | CASQRGTNTGELFF
TRBJ1-1 | . | . | TRBV19 | TGTGCCAGTAGCAGGGAAGGGGACACTGAAGCTTTCTTT | CASSREGDTEAFF
TRBJ2-1 | many | . | TRBV15 | TGTGCCACCAGCTCCCGACAGGGAGGGTACAATGAGCAGTTCTTC | CATSSRQGGYNEQFF
TRBJ2-6 | . | TRBD1 | TRBV5-4 | TGTGCCAGCAGCAAAGGGACAGGGGCTGGGGCCAACGTCCTGACTTTC | CASSKGTGAGANVLTF
TRBJ1-2 | . | TRBD1 | TRBV5-6 | TGTGCCAGCAGCTTGGCACAGGGGGCGGGCTACACCTTC | CASSLAQGAGYTF
TRBJ2-3 | . | TRBD1 | TRBV9 | TGTGCCTCGACAGGGACCAACACAGATACGCAGTATTTT | CASTGTNTDTQYF
TRBJ1-1 | . | . | TRBV7-2 | TGTGCCAGCAGCTTTGACACGTACACTGAAGCTTTCTTT | CASSFDTYTEAFF
TRBJ2-2 | . | . | TRBV5-1 | TGCGCCAGCAGCTTGGGGGGCACCGGGGAGCTGTTTTTT | CASSLGGTGELFF
TRBJ2-7 | . | . | TRBV6-5 | TGTGCCACCCATCCCGGTAGCTCCTACGAGCAGTACTTC | CATHPGSSYEQYF
TRBJ2-6 | . | TRBD1 | TRBV6-6 | TGTGCCAGCATCCGACAGGGGACCTCTGGGGCCAACGTCCTGACTTTC | CASIRQGTSGANVLTF
TRBJ1-1 | . | . | TRBV6-1 | TGTGCCAGCAGCCACAACCACATGGGCACTGAAGCTTTCTTT | CASSHNHMGTEAFF
TRBJ2-7 | few | . | TRBV4-3 | TGCGCCACTTATACGATCTACGAGCAGTACTTC | CATYTIYEQYF
TRBJ1-5 | . | . | TRBV15 | TGTGCCACCAGCAGAGATCCAGGTCAGCCCCAGCATTTT | CATSRDPGQPQHF
TRBJ1-2 | . | TRBD1 | TRBV27 | TGTGCCAGCAGCTACACCCCACAGGGGAACTATGGCTACACCTTC | CASSYTPQGNYGYTF
TRBJ1-5 | few | . | TRBV18 | TGTGCCAGCTCACCACTAGGCAGCCCTCATAGCAATCAGCCCCAGCATTTT | CASSPLGSPHSNQPQHF
TRBJ1-6 | few | . | TRBV5-1 | TGCGCCAGCAGCTTTGATCAGATTTCACCCCTCCACTTT | CASSFDQISPLHF
TRBJ2-7 | . | . | TRBV4-1 | TGCGCCAGCAGCCAAGAGCCACAGGGAACCTACGAGCAGTACTTC | CASSQEPQGTYEQYF
TRBJ2-3 | . | . | TRBV19 | TGTGCCAGTACCCCTGGGGGCTCCTCGGATACGCAGTATTTT | CASTPGGSSDTQYF
TRBJ2-1 | . | . | TRBV11-3 | TGTGCCAGCAGCTTATCCGGGAGTCTCAATGAGCAGTTCTTC | CASSLSGSLNEQFF
TRBJ1-1 | . | . | TRBV5-1 | TGCGCCAGCAGCTTTAGTGGCAGACCCGTGACGGACGAAGCTTTCTTT | CASSFSGRPVTDEAFF
TRBJ1-5 | . | . | TRBV19 | TGTGCCAGTAGGGATGGCAATCAGCCCCAGCATTTT | CASRDGNQPQHF
TRBJ1-1 | . | . | TRBV28 | TGTGCCAGCAGTTTACTGGGGATCGGAAACACTGAAGCTTTCTTT | CASSLLGIGNTEAFF
TRBJ2-5 | . | TRBD2 | TRBV5-6 | TGTGCCAGCAGCCCGGGACTAGCGGGGGTAGAGACCCAGTACTTC | CASSPGLAGVETQYF